The 32 T cell receptor beta chains reported below all come from one sample, sequenced in a study of post-analysis software for immune sequencing data (dated by TCRdb to about 2015). For these TCRs, the target antigens are not known. The study at large found these results: Four to six TRBV segments, including TRBV5-6, TRBV5-1 and TRBV20-1, were significantly more frequent in patients than controls.

The library was made by PCR. The instrument given in TCRdb is Illumina HiSeq 2500. Unique molecular identifiers were incorporated into TCR beta cDNA libraries to reduce PCR and sequencing biases. TCRdb redid the processing of the public reads, applying fastp at Q25 and MiXCR, and retained in-frame beta chains. Entries that share a CDR3 protein sequence are merged under the most common genes and DNA. Recorded for this sample are under 900,000 distinct CDR3 sequences; under 70% of them occurred a single time. The top ten clones comprise roughly 4.4% of the sample. What was sequenced was blood. Receptors originate from a girl aged 5 to 17 with multiple sclerosis.

The CDR3 is CASSPLAGGRVIQYF. The CDR3 DNA reads TGTGCCAGCAGCCCCCTAGCGGGGGGGCGGGTCATTCAGTACTTC. The V call is TRBV14, the J call TRBJ2-4, with TRBD2 matching 12 bases. This CDR3 region has 15 residues. The germline gives CDR1 SGHDN, CDR2 FVKESK. The V segment lost 4 bases and the J segment 9 bases; nucleotides outside the gene matches: 7.

This chain uses TRBV29-1 with TRBJ2-7, with 7 nucleotides matching TRBD2. The trim removed 8 bases at V and 2 bases at J, leaving 6 bases unmatched. This CDR3 contains 12 residues. From germline, CDR1 is SQVTM and CDR2 ANQGSEA. Written as DNA, the CDR3 is TGCAGCTCGACCGGGACTACCTACGAGCAGTACTTC. Protein: CSSTGTTYEQYF.

In its sample, this clonotype was seen a few times. The rearrangement links TRBV7-2 to TRBJ1-2; no firm D call. Germline CDR1 is SGHTA and CDR2 is FQGNSA. This CDR3 is 13 amino acids long. V lost 5 bases and J 5 bases, leaving 12 bases between the germline ends. The CDR3 loop reads CASSQQEGYGYTF. The CDR3 nucleotides read TGTGCCAGCAGCCAGCAGGAGGGATATGGCTACACCTTC.

This chain connects TRBV27 to TRBJ2-4; D is unclear. V gave up 6 bases and J gave up 1 base, with 16 bases separating them. CDR1 MNHEY and CDR2 SMNVEV come from the germline V gene (reference sequence). The CDR3 runs to 16 residues. The DNA of the CDR3 is TGTGCCAGCAGCTCCCGGGTCAGTTTCGCCAAAAACATTCAGTACTTC. Translating it yields CASSSRVSFAKNIQYF.

J is TRBJ1-4 and V is TRBV15; tentatively, D is TRBD1 (6 bases). Trimming removed 7 bases at V and 6 bases at J, with 21 bases between. The CDR3 covers 16 residues. CDR1 is LNHNV and CDR2 is YYDKDF in the germline V gene (reference sequence). The CDR3 sequence is CATKPQGWGLDEKLFF. The DNA for the CDR3 is TGTGCCACCAAACCCCAGGGGTGGGGTCTGGATGAAAAACTGTTTTTT.

The chain is built from TRBV9 and TRBJ2-1, with D unclear. Germline V gene lookup returns CDR1 SGDLS and CDR2 YYNGEE. Trimming stripped 3 bases from V and 10 bases from J, with 17 bases between. This CDR3 spans 14 amino acids. CDR3 sequence (DNA): TGTGCCAGCAGCGCACAGACCTTTGGACGGGAGCAGTTCTTC. This encodes CASSAQTFGREQFF.

V usage is TRBV5-1 and J usage is TRBJ2-5; the match to TRBD2 covers 10 bases. V gave up 0 bases and J gave up 11 bases; unmatched junction bases: 16. CDR1 and CDR2 from the germline V gene are SGHRS and YFSETQ. The CDR3 is 17 amino acids. This CDR3 is CASSLGASGSPYNEQYF. In DNA, the CDR3 is TGCGCCAGCAGCTTGGGGGCTAGCGGGAGCCCCTACAATGAGCAGTACTTC.

The table lists this clonotype with a count of one. The genes are TRBV12-3 or TRBV12-4 and TRBJ1-1, with D unclear. The CDR3 has 15 residues. Trimming stripped 4 bases from V and 5 bases from J, with 17 bases between. CDR3 region: CASSSKTLLRTEAFF. The CDR3 DNA reads TGTGCCAGCAGTTCAAAGACCCTATTGCGGACTGAAGCTTTCTTT.

CDR3 DNA: TGCAGTGCTAGCCGGGACAAAGTCTACGAGCAGTACTTC. This gives the protein CSASRDKVYEQYF. This chain uses TRBV20-1 with TRBJ2-5, with a tentative D call TRBD1 (6 bases). The end of the DNA aligns better with TRBJ2-7, so the J call may be wrong. Per the germline V gene, CDR1 is DFQATT and CDR2 is SNEGSKA (reference sequence). The CDR3 spans 13 residues.

The chain combines TRBV20-1 with TRBJ2-7; 11 bases map to TRBD1. The J call may be wrong; the DNA end is better matched by TRBJ2-5. CDR1 and CDR2 (germline): DFQATT, SNEGSKA (reference sequence). This CDR3 has 18 amino acids. The CDR3 DNA follows: TGCAGTGCTAGAGGATTTGAGGACAGGGGGCGCTTCCAAGAGACCCAGTACTTC. Translation: CSARGFEDRGRFQETQYF.

The gene calls are TRBV25-1 and TRBJ2-5; D not certain. The CDR3 runs 11 residues. CDR1 and CDR2 (germline): MGHDK, SYGVNS. V dropped 6 bases and J dropped 4 bases, with 6 bases sitting between them. The CDR3, as DNA: TGTGCCAGCAGGGTGGCAGAGACCCAGTACTTC. This sequence encodes CASRVAETQYF.

This chain connects TRBV6-2 or TRBV6-3 to TRBJ2-1, with 8 bases identical to TRBD1. J lost 0 bases, V lost 5 bases, and 3 bases had no gene match. This CDR3 contains 15 residues. Germline V lookup: CDR1 MNHEY, CDR2 SVGEGT. CDR3 in amino acids: CASSTDRGSYNEQFF. CDR3 DNA sequence: TGTGCCAGCAGTACCGACAGGGGCTCCTACAATGAGCAGTTCTTC.

This clonotype was picked up a small number of times. V gene TRBV11-2 combines with J gene TRBJ2-7, with TRBD2 identical over 8 bases. The J segment lost 1 base and the V segment lost 4 bases, leaving 6 bases of the junction unmatched. This CDR3 has 15 residues. Germline CDR1 is SGHAT and CDR2 is FQNNGV. The CDR3 sequence is CASSSPRGRSYEQYF. CDR3 DNA sequence: TGTGCCAGCAGCTCTCCCCGCGGGAGGTCCTACGAGCAGTACTTC. Full variable domain (rest looked up from reference TRBV11-2 and TRBJ2-7): EAGVAQSPRYKIIEKRQSVAFWCNPISGHATLYWYQQILGQGPKLLIQFQNNGVVDDSQLPKDRFSAERLKGVDSTLKIQPAKLEDSAVYLCASSSPRGRSYEQYFGPGTRLTVT.

The V gene is TRBV7-8, the J gene TRBJ2-1, with a weak D call TRBD1 (5 bases). V dropped 3 bases and J dropped 6 bases, with 9 bases sitting between them. The CDR3 is 13 amino acids. Germline V gene data show CDR1 as SGHVS and CDR2 as FQNEAQ. Here the CDR3 reads CASSFGQSNEQFF. For the CDR3, the DNA is TGTGCCAGCAGCTTTGGACAATCCAATGAGCAGTTCTTC.

This chain uses TRBV29-1 with TRBJ2-1; 9 nucleotides agree with TRBD1. Germline CDR1 SQVTM, CDR2 ANQGSEA. Trimming took 1 base from V and 3 from J; bases not matched to a gene: 7. This CDR3 spans 16 amino acids. The CDR3 DNA follows: TGCAGCGTTGAAGCTCCCCCGACAGGGGGCTACAATGAGCAGTTCTTC. Translation: CSVEAPPTGGYNEQFF.

This clonotype was seen only a few times. The chain employs TRBV29-1 and TRBJ2-7; D is tentatively TRBD1 or TRBD2 (5 bases each). The V end was cut by 8 bases, the J end by 1 base, with 15 bases between. The CDR3 extends over 13 amino acids. Germline V gene lookup returns CDR1 SQVTM and CDR2 ANQGSEA. CDR3 DNA sequence: TGCAGCATTCGGGGCAGAATTTCCTACGAGCAGTACTTC. Amino acids: CSIRGRISYEQYF.

The sample holds a few counts of this clonotype. The chain carries TRBV12-3 or TRBV12-4 and TRBJ2-5; TRBD1 matches 9 bases. This CDR3 spans 17 amino acids. The V segment lost 5 bases and the J segment 4 bases; nucleotides outside the gene matches: 14. Written as DNA, the CDR3 is TGTGCCAGCAGTCCGGGACAGGGAGGACGGGACCTAGAGACCCAGTACTTC. Its protein is CASSPGQGGRDLETQYF.

This clonotype has more than one count but fewer than ten. V is TRBV5-1 and J is TRBJ2-3; 7 bases align to TRBD2. The germline V gene has CDR1 SGHRS and CDR2 YFSETQ. The CDR3 has 14 residues. The junction had 5 bases not matched to a gene; V was cut back by 3 bases and J by 4 bases. CDR3 protein: CASSWAGEADTQYF. CDR3 coding DNA: TGCGCCAGCAGCTGGGCGGGAGAGGCAGATACGCAGTATTTT.

The chain combines TRBV5-1 with TRBJ2-5, with 8 nucleotides matching TRBD2. This CDR3 comprises 14 residues. The germline CDR1 and CDR2 sequences are SGHRS and YFSETQ. The V segment lost 4 bases and the J segment 4 bases; nucleotides outside the gene matches: 6. This chain's CDR3 is CASSPGTRRETQYF. The DNA of the CDR3 is TGCGCCAGCAGCCCTGGGACTAGAAGAGAGACCCAGTACTTC.

This chain joins TRBV5-1 and TRBJ2-1; the match to TRBD2 covers 11 bases. CDR3 length: 16 residues. V shed 7 bases, J shed 4 bases, and the junction held 10 bases outside the gene matches. Germline assignment: CDR1 SGHRS and CDR2 YFSETQ. CDR3 sequence reads: CASESGGLAAYNEQFF. The CDR3 DNA is TGCGCCAGCGAAAGTGGGGGACTAGCGGCATACAATGAGCAGTTCTTC.

The chain links TRBV7-9 to TRBJ1-1; D call uncertain. The CDR3 is 13 amino acids. Per the germline V gene, CDR1 is SEHNR and CDR2 is FQNEAQ (reference sequence). The germline V and J ends were trimmed by 3 bases and 8 bases, with 13 bases remaining between them. The CDR3 bases are TGTGCCAGCAGCTTTTTCCTGGGCGCCGAAGCTTTCTTT. This encodes CASSFFLGAEAFF.

This clonotype showed up just a few times. V is TRBV12-3 or TRBV12-4 and J is TRBJ2-3; unclear D gene. V was cut by 5 bases and J by 4 bases, with 7 bases left in between. CDR3 length: 12 amino acids. The chain's CDR3 is CASSTRADTQYF. The CDR3 DNA sequence: TGTGCCAGCAGTACACGCGCAGATACGCAGTATTTT.

CDR3 nucleotides: TGTGCCAGCAGCTTACTGATCGGGGCATCCTACGAGCAGTACTTC. Translated, it gives CASSLLIGASYEQYF. The chain recombines TRBV11-1 with TRBJ2-7; D is tentatively TRBD1 or TRBD2 (5 bases each). Trimming took off 2 bases at V and 1 base at J, with 12 bases between the two ends. Germline assignment: CDR1 SGHAT and CDR2 FQDESV (reference sequence). The CDR3 is made up of 15 amino acids.

V gene TRBV11-1 combines with J gene TRBJ2-1; D gene unclear. The CDR3 totals 14 residues. The germline V gene encodes CDR1 SGHAT and CDR2 FQDESV (reference sequence). Trimming left V 7 bases short and J 0 bases short, with 10 bases between. CDR3 in amino acids: CASMRLTSYNEQFF. CDR3 nucleotides: TGTGCCAGCATGAGGCTCACCTCCTACAATGAGCAGTTCTTC.

This chain connects TRBV27 to TRBJ2-7, with D possibly matching TRBD2 (5 bases). CDR3 length: 15 amino acids. CDR1 is MNHEY, CDR2 SMNVEV, per germline (reference sequence). V was shortened by 3 bases and J by 0 bases, with 12 bases between the two germline ends. The CDR3 bases are TGTGCCAGCAGTTTCCGCAGGACTTACTCCTACGAGCAGTACTTC. It encodes CASSFRRTYSYEQYF.

This rearrangement joins TRBV11-1 to TRBJ2-7; D is unresolved. This CDR3 contains 13 residues. The V gene's germline CDR1 is SGHAT and CDR2 FQDESV (reference sequence). V lost 5 bases to trimming and J lost 3 bases, with 11 bases between them. The CDR3 DNA reads as TGTGCCAGCAGCCGGCCAACTCTCTACGAGCAGTACTTC. This translates into CASSRPTLYEQYF.

Written as DNA, the CDR3 is TGTGCCAGCAGTTCCGACTCGAAAGGTTCACCCCTCCACTTT. The encoded protein is CASSSDSKGSPLHF. The J gene is TRBJ1-6, the V gene TRBV6-6; D unresolved. CDR1 and CDR2 from the germline V gene are MNHNY and SVGAGI (reference sequence). Between the trimmed V and J ends, which lost 4 bases and 9 bases, there was a span of 13 bases. The CDR3 covers 14 residues.

This clonotype was seen a few times. The chain joins TRBV5-5 to TRBJ2-7; D ambiguous. Germline values: CDR1 SGHKS, CDR2 YYEKEE (reference sequence). V was trimmed by 2 bases and J by 4 bases, leaving 19 bases between them. This CDR3 is built from 16 residues. CDR3 DNA: TGTGCCAGCAGCTTTACCCGGACCGGTGGGCGTTACGAGCAGTACTTC. Translated: CASSFTRTGGRYEQYF.

The rearrangement links TRBV4-1 to TRBJ1-2; possibly TRBD1 for D (5 bases). The CDR3 has 14 amino acids. Per the germline V gene, CDR1 is MGHRA and CDR2 is YSYEKL. The germline V and J ends were trimmed by 8 bases and 7 bases, with 20 bases remaining between them. In DNA form, the CDR3 reads TGCGCCAGCGTCGACTTCTCACCAGGGAGTGGCTACACCTTC. Translated, it gives CASVDFSPGSGYTF.

This clonotype was seen only a few times. The rearrangement uses TRBV4-1 and TRBJ1-2; 7 nucleotides match TRBD1. Germline CDR1 MGHRA, CDR2 YSYEKL. V lost 8 bases to trimming and J lost 4 bases; unmatched junction nucleotides: 13. CDR3 length equals 15 residues. CDR3 sequence (DNA): TGCGCCAGCCGCCCGCCCGGACAGGCGGCCTATGGCTACACCTTC. Its translation: CASRPPGQAAYGYTF.

This clonotype was counted only a few times. The chain combines TRBV20-1 with TRBJ2-7; possible D gene TRBD2, 6 bases. V was cut by 0 bases and J by 2 bases, with 17 bases left in between. The CDR3 is made up of 16 amino acids. Germline CDR1 DFQATT, CDR2 SNEGSKA (reference sequence). The DNA for the CDR3 is TGCAGTGCTAGAGAACCGGGAGCGGGCTTAACCTACGAGCAGTACTTC. This codes for CSAREPGAGLTYEQYF.

The chain carries TRBV5-1 and TRBJ2-7, with 7 bases that match TRBD2. J lost 3 bases, V lost 1 base, and 10 bases had no gene match. The CDR3 is 16 residues long. The germline gives CDR1 SGHRS, CDR2 YFSETQ. The CDR3 reads CASSLSGGSDYYEQYF. DNA for the CDR3: TGCGCCAGCAGCTTGTCGGGGGGATCGGACTACTACGAGCAGTACTTC.